This T cell receptor (beta chain) was documented in a study of cytomegalovirus exposure and HLA in healthy donors. Vbeta (60) and Jbeta (13) primers were used in the PCR. TCRdb keeps only in-frame clones here, not all; method: immunoSEQ multiplex PCR. The sample comprises around 96,000 clones, 64% of which are singletons, and roughly 3.2% rests with the top ten. This clone has only a few counts. The CDR3 contains 14 residues. Per the germline V gene, CDR1 is MNHNS and CDR2 is SASEGT. The trim removed 6 bases at V and 8 bases at J, leaving 4 bases unmatched. Sequences were obtained from PBMCs. This TCR derives from a man in his 60s in good health and CMV-seronegative. J is TRBJ2-1 and V is TRBV6-1; the match to TRBD2 covers 13 bases. The CDR3 region is CASRVLAGGHEQFF. In DNA, the CDR3 is TGTGCCAGCAGGGTACTAGCGGGAGGGCATGAGCAGTTCTTC.